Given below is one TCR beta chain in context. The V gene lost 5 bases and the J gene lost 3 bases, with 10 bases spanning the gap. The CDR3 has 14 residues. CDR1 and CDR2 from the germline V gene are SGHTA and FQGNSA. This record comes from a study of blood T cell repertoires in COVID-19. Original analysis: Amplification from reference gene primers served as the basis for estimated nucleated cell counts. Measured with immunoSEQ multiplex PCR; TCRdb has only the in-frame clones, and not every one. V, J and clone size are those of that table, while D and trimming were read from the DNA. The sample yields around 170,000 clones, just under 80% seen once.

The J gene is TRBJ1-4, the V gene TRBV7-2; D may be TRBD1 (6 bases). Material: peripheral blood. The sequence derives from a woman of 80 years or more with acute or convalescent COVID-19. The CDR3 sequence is CASSRTAPNEKLFF. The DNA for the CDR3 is TGTGCCAGCAGCCGGACAGCTCCTAATGAAAAACTGTTTTTT.